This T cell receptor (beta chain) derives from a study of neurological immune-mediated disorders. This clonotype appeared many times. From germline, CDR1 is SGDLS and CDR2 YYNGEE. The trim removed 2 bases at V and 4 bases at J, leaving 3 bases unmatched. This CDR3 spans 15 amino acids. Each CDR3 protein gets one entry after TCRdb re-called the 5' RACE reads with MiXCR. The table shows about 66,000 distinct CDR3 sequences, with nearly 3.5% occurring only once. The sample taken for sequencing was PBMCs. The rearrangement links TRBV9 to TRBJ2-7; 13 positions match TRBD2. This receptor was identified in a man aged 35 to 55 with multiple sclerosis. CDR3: CASSVGTSGMYEQYF. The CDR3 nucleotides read TGTGCCAGCAGCGTCGGGACTAGCGGGATGTACGAGCAGTACTTC.